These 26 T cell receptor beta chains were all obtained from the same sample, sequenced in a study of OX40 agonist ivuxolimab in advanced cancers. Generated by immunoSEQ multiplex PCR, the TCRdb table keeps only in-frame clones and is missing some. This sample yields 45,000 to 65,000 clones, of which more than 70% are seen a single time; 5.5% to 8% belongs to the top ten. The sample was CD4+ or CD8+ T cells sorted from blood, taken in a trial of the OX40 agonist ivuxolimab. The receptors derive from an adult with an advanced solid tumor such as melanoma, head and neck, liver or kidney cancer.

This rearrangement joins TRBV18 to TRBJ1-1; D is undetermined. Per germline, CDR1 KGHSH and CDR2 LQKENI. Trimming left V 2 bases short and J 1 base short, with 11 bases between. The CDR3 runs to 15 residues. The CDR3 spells CASSPLSERNTEAFF. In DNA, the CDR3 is TGTGCCAGCTCACCATTATCCGAGAGGAACACTGAAGCTTTCTTT.

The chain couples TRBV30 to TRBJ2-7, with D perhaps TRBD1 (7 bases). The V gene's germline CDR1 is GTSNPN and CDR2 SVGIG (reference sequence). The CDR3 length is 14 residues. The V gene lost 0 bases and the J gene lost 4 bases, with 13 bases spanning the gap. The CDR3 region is CAWSVLRGTYEQYF. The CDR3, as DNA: TGTGCCTGGAGTGTACTCAGGGGGACTTACGAGCAGTACTTC.

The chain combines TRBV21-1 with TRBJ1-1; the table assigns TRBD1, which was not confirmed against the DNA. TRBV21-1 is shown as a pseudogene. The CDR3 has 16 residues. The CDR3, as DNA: TGTGCCAGCAGCCCTGGACAGGGTGGGGCGGGGAATGAAGCTTTCTTT. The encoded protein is CASSPGQGGAGNEAFF.

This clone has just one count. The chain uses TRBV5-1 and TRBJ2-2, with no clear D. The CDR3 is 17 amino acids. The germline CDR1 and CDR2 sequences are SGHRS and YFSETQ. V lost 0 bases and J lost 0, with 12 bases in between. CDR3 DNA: TGCGCCAGCAGCTTGGTCGGCATACAGACGAACACCGGGGAGCTGTTTTTT. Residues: CASSLVGIQTNTGELFF.

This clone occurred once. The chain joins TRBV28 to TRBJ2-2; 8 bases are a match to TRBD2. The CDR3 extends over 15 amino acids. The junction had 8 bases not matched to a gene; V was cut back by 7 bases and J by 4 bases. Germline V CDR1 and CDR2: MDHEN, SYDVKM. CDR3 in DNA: TGTGCCAGCAAAAGCGGGAGCCTGGGCACCGGGGAGCTGTTTTTT. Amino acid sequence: CASKSGSLGTGELFF.

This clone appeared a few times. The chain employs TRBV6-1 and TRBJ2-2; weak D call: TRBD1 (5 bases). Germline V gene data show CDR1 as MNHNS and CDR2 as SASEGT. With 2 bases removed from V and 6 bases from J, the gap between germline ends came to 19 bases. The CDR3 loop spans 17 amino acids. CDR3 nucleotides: TGTGCCAGCAGTGAAATATTGGGCAGGGCCACCCCCGGGGAGCTGTTTTTT. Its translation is CASSEILGRATPGELFF.

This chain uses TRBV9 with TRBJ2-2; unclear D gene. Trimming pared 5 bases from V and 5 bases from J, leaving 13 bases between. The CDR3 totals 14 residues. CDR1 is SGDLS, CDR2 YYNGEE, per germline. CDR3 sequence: CASSRKLQTGELFF. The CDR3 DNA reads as TGTGCCAGCAGTCGTAAACTACAAACCGGGGAGCTGTTTTTT.

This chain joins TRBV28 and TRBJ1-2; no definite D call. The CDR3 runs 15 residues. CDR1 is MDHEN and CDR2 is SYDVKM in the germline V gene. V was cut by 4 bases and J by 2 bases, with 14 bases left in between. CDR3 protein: CASSSPPGANYGYTF. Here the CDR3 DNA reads TGTGCCAGCAGTTCCCCTCCCGGAGCAAACTATGGCTACACCTTC.

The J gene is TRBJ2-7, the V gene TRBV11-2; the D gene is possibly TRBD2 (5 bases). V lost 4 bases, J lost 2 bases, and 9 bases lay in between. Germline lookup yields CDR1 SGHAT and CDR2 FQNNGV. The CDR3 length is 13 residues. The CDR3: CASSSTNTYEQYF. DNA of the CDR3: TGTGCCAGCAGCTCGACTAATACCTACGAGCAGTACTTC.

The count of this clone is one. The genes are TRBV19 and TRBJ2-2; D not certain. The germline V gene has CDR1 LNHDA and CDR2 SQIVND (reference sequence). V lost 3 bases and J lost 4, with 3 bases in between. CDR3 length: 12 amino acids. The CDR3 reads CASSIRTGELFF. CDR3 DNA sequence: TGTGCCAGTAGTATTCGCACCGGGGAGCTGTTTTTT. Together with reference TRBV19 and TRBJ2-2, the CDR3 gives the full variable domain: DGGITQSPKYLFRKEGQNVTLSCEQNLNHDAMYWYRQDPGQGLRLIYYSQIVNDFQKGDIAEGYSVSREKKESFPLTVTSAQKNPTAFYLCASSIRTGELFFGEGSRLTVL.

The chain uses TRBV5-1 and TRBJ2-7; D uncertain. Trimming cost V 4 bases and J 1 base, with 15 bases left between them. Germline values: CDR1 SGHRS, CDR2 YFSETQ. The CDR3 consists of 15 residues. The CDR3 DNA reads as TGCGCCAGCAGCCCCCAACCGGACGGGTCCTACGAGCAGTACTTC. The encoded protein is CASSPQPDGSYEQYF.

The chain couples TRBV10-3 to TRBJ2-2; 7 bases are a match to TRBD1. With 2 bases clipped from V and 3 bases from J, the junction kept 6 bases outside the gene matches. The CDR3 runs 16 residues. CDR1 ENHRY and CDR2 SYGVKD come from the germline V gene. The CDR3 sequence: CAISEGVGQHTGELFF. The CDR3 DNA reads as TGTGCCATCAGTGAGGGGGTGGGACAGCACACCGGGGAGCTGTTTTTT.

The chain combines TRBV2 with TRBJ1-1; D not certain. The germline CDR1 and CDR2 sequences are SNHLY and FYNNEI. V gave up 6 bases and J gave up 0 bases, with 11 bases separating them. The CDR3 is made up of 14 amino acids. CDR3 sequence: CASSLSRLNTEAFF. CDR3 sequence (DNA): TGTGCCAGCAGCTTAAGTAGGCTGAACACTGAAGCTTTCTTT.

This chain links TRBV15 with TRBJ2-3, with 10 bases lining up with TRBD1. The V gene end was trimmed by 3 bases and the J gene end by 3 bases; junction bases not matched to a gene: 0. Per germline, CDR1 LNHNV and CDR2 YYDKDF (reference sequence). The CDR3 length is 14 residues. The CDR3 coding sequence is TGTGCCACCAGCAGGGACAGGGGGACAGATACGCAGTATTTT. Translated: CATSRDRGTDTQYF. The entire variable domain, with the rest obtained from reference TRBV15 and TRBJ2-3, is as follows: DAMVIQNPRYQVTQFGKPVTLSCSQTLNHNVMYWYQQKSSQAPKLLFHYYDKDFNNEADTPDNFQSRRPNTSFCFLDIRSPGLGDTAMYLCATSRDRGTDTQYFGPGTRLTVL.

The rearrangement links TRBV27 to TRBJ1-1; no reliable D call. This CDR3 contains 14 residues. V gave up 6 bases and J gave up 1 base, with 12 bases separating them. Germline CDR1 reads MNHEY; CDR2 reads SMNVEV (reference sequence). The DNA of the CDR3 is TGTGCCAGCAGCCTTCCTGGGAAGAACACTGAAGCTTTCTTT. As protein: CASSLPGKNTEAFF.

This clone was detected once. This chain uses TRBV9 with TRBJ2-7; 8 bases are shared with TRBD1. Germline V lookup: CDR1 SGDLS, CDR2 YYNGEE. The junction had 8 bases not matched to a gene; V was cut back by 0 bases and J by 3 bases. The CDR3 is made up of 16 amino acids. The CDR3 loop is CASSVAPGGLGYEQYF. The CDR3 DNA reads TGTGCCAGCAGCGTAGCCCCAGGGGGCCTCGGCTACGAGCAGTACTTC.

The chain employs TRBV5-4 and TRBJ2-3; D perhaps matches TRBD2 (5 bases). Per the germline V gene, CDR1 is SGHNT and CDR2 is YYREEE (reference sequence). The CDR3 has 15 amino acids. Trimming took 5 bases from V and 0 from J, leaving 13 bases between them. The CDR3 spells CASRFGLASTDTQYF. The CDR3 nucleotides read TGTGCCAGCAGGTTTGGACTGGCTAGCACAGATACGCAGTATTTT.

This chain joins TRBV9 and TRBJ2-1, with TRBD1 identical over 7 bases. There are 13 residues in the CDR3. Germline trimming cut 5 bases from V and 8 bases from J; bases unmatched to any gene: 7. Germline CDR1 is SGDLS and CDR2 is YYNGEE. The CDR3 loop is CASRGQRSDEQFF. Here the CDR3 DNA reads TGTGCCAGCAGGGGACAGAGGTCTGATGAGCAGTTCTTC.

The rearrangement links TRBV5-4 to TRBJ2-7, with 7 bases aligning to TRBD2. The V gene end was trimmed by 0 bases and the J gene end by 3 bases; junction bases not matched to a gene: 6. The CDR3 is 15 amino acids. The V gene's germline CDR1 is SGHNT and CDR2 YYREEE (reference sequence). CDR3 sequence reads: CASSLDTSASYEQYF. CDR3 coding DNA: TGTGCCAGCAGCTTGGATACTAGCGCCAGCTACGAGCAGTACTTC. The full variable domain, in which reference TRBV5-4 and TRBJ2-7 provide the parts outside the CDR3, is ETGVTQSPTHLIKTRGQQVTLRCSSQSGHNTVSWYQQALGQGPQFIFQYYREEENGRGNFPPRFSGLQFPNYSSELNVNALELDDSALYLCASSLDTSASYEQYFGPGTRLTVT.

DNA of the CDR3: TGTGCCTGGATCTCATTTTTAGGCTATGGCTACACCTTC. Its protein is CAWISFLGYGYTF. The chain employs TRBV30 and TRBJ1-2; D uncertain. CDR1 GTSNPN and CDR2 SVGIG come from the germline V gene (reference sequence). The CDR3 has 13 residues. V was trimmed by 4 bases and J by 4 bases, leaving 13 bases between them.

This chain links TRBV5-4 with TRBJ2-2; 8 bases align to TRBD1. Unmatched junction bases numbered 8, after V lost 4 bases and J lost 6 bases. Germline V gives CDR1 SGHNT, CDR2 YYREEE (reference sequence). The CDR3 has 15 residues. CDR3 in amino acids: CASSPTGGRPGELFF. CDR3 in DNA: TGTGCCAGCAGCCCTACAGGGGGGCGCCCCGGGGAGCTGTTTTTT.

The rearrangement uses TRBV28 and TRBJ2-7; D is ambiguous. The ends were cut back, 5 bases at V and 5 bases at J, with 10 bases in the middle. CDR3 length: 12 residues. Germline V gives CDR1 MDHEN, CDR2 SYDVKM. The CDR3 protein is CASSPPINEQYF. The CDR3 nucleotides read TGTGCCAGCAGTCCCCCGATCAACGAGCAGTACTTC. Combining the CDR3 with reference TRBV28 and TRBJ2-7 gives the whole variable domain DVKVTQSSRYLVKRTGEKVFLECVQDMDHENMFWYRQDPGLGLRLIYFSYDVKMKEKGDIPEGYSVSREKKERFSLILESASTNQTSMYLCASSPPINEQYFGPGTRLTVT.

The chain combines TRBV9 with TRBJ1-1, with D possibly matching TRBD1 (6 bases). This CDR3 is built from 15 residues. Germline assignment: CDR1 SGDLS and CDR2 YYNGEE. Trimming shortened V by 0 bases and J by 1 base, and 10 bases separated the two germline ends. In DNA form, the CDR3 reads TGTGCCAGCAGCGTAGGTGTACAGGGGAACACTGAAGCTTTCTTT. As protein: CASSVGVQGNTEAFF.

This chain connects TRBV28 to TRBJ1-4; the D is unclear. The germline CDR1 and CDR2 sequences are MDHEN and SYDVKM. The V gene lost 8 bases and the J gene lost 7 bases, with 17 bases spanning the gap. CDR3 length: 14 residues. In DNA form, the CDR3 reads TGTGCCAGCTTTACCCGGGCCGGTGGTGAAAAACTGTTTTTT. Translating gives CASFTRAGGEKLFF.

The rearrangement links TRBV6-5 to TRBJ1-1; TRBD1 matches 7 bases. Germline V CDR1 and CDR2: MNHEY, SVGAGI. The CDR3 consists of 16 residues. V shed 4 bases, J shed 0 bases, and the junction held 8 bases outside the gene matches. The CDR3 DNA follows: TGTGCCAGCAGTTCTATCCAGGGACAGTTGAACACTGAAGCTTTCTTT. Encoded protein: CASSSIQGQLNTEAFF.

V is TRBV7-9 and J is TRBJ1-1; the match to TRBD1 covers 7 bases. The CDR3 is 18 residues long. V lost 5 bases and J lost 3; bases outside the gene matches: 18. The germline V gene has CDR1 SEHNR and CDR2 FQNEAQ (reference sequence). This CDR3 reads CASSRTLRGPRGDTEAFF. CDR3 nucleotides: TGTGCCAGCAGCCGAACTCTGAGGGGGCCGCGTGGTGACACTGAAGCTTTCTTT.